The sequence of this T cell receptor beta chain was determined in a study of human T cells and chemical hapten exposure. The overall study: Small differences in pooled library volume mainly drove the variation in TCR yields per sample. Broader study findings: No shift was seen in TCRs above 1 in 1000 frequency with DPC sensitization.

This clonotype was detected ten times or more. Its specificity is not known. The time point was: healthy volunteer bleed at 6 weeks. Whole blood that had not been fractionated was the source of extracted total RNA. For the library, individual cDNA molecules each received unique molecular identifiers. A single record per CDR3 protein comes from TCRdb applying MiXCR to the RACE reads. The data hold 40,000 to 45,000 distinct CDR3 sequences, with approximately 4% observed a single time. Germline V lookup: CDR1 PRHDT, CDR2 FYEKMQ (reference sequence). The J segment lost 8 bases and the V segment lost 4 bases, leaving 10 bases of the junction unmatched. The CDR3 extends over 17 amino acids.

The gene calls are TRBV13 and TRBJ2-1; 14 bases are shared with TRBD2. The material sequenced was whole blood. This sequence originates from a human donor in good health. Some clones in this sample may be carry-over from other donors' samples. The DNA of the CDR3 is TGTGCCAGCAGCTCAATTCCAGGGACTAGCGGGAGTTATGAGCAGTTCTTC. This sequence encodes CASSSIPGTSGSYEQFF.